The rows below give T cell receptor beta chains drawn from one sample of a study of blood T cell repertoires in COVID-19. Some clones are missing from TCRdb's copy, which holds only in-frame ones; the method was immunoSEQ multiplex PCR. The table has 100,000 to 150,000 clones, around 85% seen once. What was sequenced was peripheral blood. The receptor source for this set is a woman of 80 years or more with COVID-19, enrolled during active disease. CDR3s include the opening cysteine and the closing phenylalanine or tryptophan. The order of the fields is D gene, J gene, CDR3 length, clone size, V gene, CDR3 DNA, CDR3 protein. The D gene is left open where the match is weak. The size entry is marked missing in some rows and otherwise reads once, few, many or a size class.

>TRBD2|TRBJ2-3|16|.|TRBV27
TGTGCCAGCAGTTTCGGTTTTAGCGGGTCCTCAGATACGCAGTATTTT
CASSFGFSGSSDTQYF
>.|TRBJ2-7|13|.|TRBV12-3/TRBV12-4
TGTGCCAGCGGGCAGGGTCTAAGCTACGAGCAGTACTTC
CASGQGLSYEQYF
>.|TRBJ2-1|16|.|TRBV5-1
TGCGCCAGCAGCTTGGCGGTGCTCCGCTCCTACAATGAGCAGTTCTTC
CASSLAVLRSYNEQFF
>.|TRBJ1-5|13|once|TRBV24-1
TGTGCCACCAGTGAACGGGGTGGGCAGCCCCAGCATTTT
CATSERGGQPQHF
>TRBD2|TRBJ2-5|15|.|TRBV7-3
TGTGCCAGCAGCTTATTAGGTAGCGGGAGGGAGACCCAGTACTTC
CASSLLGSGRETQYF
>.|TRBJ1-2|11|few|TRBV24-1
TGTGCCACCAGTGATCCGGGGGGCTACACCTTC
CATSDPGGYTF
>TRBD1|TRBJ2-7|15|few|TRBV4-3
TGCGCCAGCAGCCGCGAGGTAGGGACAGTCTACGAGCAGTACTTC
CASSREVGTVYEQYF
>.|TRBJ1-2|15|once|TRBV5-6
TGTGCCAGCAGCTTTGGAGGGAAATCCCTCTATGGCTACACCTTC
CASSFGGKSLYGYTF
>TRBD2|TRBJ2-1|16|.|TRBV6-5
TGTGCCAGCAGTTCCCCTAGACTAGCGGGGGGCGATGAGCAGTTCTTC
CASSSPRLAGGDEQFF
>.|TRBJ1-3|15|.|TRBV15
TGTGCCACCAGCTTGGGGGCCGGGGAAGGAAACACCATATATTTT
CATSLGAGEGNTIYF
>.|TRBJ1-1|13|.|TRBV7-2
TGTGCCAGCAGCCTTACAGGGAGCACTGAAGCTTTCTTT
CASSLTGSTEAFF
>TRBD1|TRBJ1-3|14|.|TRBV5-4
TGTGCCAGCAGCTCGGGACAGGGTAGAAACACCATATATTTT
CASSSGQGRNTIYF
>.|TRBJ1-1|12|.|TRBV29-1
TGCAGCGTTGAAGGAGAGAACACTGAAGCTTTCTTT
CSVEGENTEAFF
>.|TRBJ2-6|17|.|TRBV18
TGTGCCAGCTCACCACCCACGATTAGCTCTGGGGCCAACGTCCTGACTTTC
CASSPPTISSGANVLTF
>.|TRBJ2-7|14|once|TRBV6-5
TGTGCCAGCAGCGTTAGCGGCCCCTCCTACGAGCAGTACTTC
CASSVSGPSYEQYF
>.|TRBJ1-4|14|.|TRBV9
TGTGCCAGCAGCCCTCGGGACAATAATGAAAAACTGTTTTTT
CASSPRDNNEKLFF
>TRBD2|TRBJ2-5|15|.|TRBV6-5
TGTGCCAGCATGCGACCTGGGGGGGTAGGGGAGACCCAGTACTTC
CASMRPGGVGETQYF
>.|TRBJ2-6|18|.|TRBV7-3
TGTGCCAGCAGCTTAGGGCACGGAGGAATAGCGGGGGCCAACGTCCTGACTTTC
CASSLGHGGIAGANVLTF
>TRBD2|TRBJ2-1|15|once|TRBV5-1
TGCGCCAGCAGCGTCATCGCGGGAGAGGTTGATGAGCAGTTCTTC
CASSVIAGEVDEQFF
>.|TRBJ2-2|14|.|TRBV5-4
TGTGCCAGCAGCCGCACTATGGATACCGGGGAGCTGTTTTTT
CASSRTMDTGELFF
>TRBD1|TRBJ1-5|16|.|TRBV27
TGTGCCAGCAGTGTGGGACAGGGGAAGGGCAATCAGCCCCAGCATTTT
CASSVGQGKGNQPQHF
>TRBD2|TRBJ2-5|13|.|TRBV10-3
TGTGCCATCAGTTCGGGGGGGGCAGAGACCCAGTACTTC
CAISSGGAETQYF
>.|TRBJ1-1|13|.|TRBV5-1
TGCGCCAGCAGACAAACTCGACAGTCAGAAGCTTTCTTT
CASRQTRQSEAFF
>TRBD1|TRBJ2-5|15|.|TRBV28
TGTGCCAGCAGTTCCGGGACAGGGAGGTGGGAGACCCAGTACTTC
CASSSGTGRWETQYF
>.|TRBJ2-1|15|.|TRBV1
TGCACCAGCACCCCCCCGGGCGGGAGGGACAATGAGCAGTTCTTC
CTSTPPGGRDNEQFF
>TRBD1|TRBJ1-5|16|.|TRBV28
TGTGCCAGCAGTTCGCCGACAGGGTTGATTTACCAGCCCCAGCATTTT
CASSSPTGLIYQPQHF